This TCR beta chain was observed in a study of blood T cells in healthy people across ages. In the study overall: About one barcoded beta molecule per two T cells was captured by template switching.

PCR was performed a second time for about 6 to 12 cycles using a sample-barcoded 5' primer and a J-beta primer mix. TCRdb used MiXCR to reprocess the 5' RACE reads, holding one entry per CDR3 protein. In the table there are roughly 860,000 distinct CDR3 sequences, around two thirds of which are singletons. Overall study results and limits: Aged donors had fewer naive CD4+ cells and lower diversity than long-lived donors. TCR beta diversity per million T cells fell roughly linearly with age.

This clonotype was found a few times. Antigen: not known. Caucasian, healthy and from Russia, the donors were aged between about 6 and 90. The source is a man aged 30 to 45 in good health. Sequenced sample: blood.

CDR3 amino acids: CASSQGTRSNEQFF. For the CDR3, the DNA is TGCGCCAGCAGCCAGGGGACTAGATCTAATGAGCAGTTCTTC. The V and J genes are TRBV4-3 and TRBJ2-1; TRBD2 matches 8 bases. This CDR3 contains 14 residues. Germline CDR1 is LGHNA and CDR2 is YSLEER. V trimming: 3 bases; J trimming: 7 bases; junction bases outside the gene matches: 5.